The T cell receptor (beta chain) under discussion was sequenced for a study of T cell clones after liver transplantation. CD3+CD4+ and CD3+CD8+ cells were FACS-sorted from thawed unstimulated PBMCs. Germline assignment: CDR1 WNHNN and CDR2 SYGVQD (reference sequence). The CDR3 totals 13 residues. J was trimmed by 4 bases and V by 4 bases; bases with no gene match: 0. Assay: immunoSEQ multiplex PCR; the TCRdb copy retains only in-frame clones and omits some. Of 95,000 to 110,000 clones listed, 75% to 85% were seen once; the top ten hold 0.8% to 1%. The chain combines TRBV10-1 with TRBJ1-5; the match to TRBD1 covers 8 bases. The TCR was taken from a human donor who received a liver transplant. Sequenced here: CD4+ T cells from blood, sampled before liver transplant. The CDR3 DNA sequence: TGCGCCAGCAGTGGGGACAGGAATCAGCCCCAGCATTTT. The encoded protein is CASSGDRNQPQHF.